This T cell receptor (beta chain) was identified in a study of blood T cell repertoires in COVID-19. The CDR3 is made up of 13 amino acids. In germline, CDR1 is KGHSH, CDR2 LQKENI. The V gene lost 4 bases and the J gene lost 3 bases, with 10 bases spanning the gap. Profiling relied on immunoSEQ multiplex PCR, and the TCRdb table lists in-frame clones only, not all of them. The repertoire consists of about 86,000 clones, with roughly 84% occurring once and the leading ten covering approximately 31%. The sequence was collected from a woman of 80 years or more with active or convalescent COVID-19. Sequences were obtained from peripheral blood. This chain uses TRBV18 with TRBJ2-7; D is perhaps TRBD1 (5 bases). As DNA, the CDR3 is TGTGCCAGCTCACGGGGCAGGGACTACGAGCAGTACTTC. It yields the protein CASSRGRDYEQYF.